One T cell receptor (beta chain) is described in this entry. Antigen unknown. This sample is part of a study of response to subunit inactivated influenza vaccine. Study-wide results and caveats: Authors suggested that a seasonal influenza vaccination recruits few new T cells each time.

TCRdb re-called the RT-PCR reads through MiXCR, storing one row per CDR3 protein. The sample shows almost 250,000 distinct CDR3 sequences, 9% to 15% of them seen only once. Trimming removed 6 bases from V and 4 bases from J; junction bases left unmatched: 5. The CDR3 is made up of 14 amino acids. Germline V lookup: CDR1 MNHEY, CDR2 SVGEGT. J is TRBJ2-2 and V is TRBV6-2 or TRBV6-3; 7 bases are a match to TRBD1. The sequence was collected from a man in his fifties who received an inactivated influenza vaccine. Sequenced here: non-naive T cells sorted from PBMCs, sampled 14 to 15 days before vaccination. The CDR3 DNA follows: TGTGCCAGCAGGGAACAGGGGTTCACCGGGGAGCTGTTTTTT. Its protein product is CASREQGFTGELFF.